This passage covers 3 T cell receptor beta chains from one sample sequenced in a study of T-cell memory formation after mild COVID-19 (dated by TCRdb to the early 2020s). The receptor library was made with 5' RACE. Sequencer: Illumina NovaSeq 6000. The public reads were quality trimmed at Q25 with fastp and then assembled into clones with MiXCR by TCRdb, keeping productive beta chains. CDR3 protein sequences are deduplicated, and each keeps its most common genes and DNA. This sample comprises about 440,000 distinct CDR3 sequences, around 18% of them detected only once. The top ten clones comprise roughly 8% of the sample. Material: PBMCs or a T cell subset sorted from them (not recorded which). These TCRs come from an adult woman who had mild COVID-19 (a few samples of this study predate the infection). The sample titles of this study are shuffled in the database, so cell type and time point are left out; the donor was told from shared clones.

The rearrangement uses TRBV20-1 and TRBJ2-7; TRBD1 might be the D (5 bases). The germline V gene has CDR1 DFQATT and CDR2 SNEGSKA (reference sequence). This CDR3 spans 16 amino acids. The germline V and J ends were trimmed by 6 bases and 4 bases, with 25 bases remaining between them. CDR3 amino acids: CSAQDSVVFSAYEQYF. The CDR3 DNA follows: TGCAGTGCCCAAGACAGTGTAGTCTTCTCCGCATACGAGCAGTACTTC.

This clonotype was counted a few times. The gene calls are TRBV7-2 and TRBJ2-3; a weak D match, TRBD2 (6 bases). The germline V gene has CDR1 SGHTA and CDR2 FQGNSA. This CDR3 contains 15 residues. Trimming removed 4 bases at V and 5 bases at J, with 16 bases between. Written as DNA, the CDR3 is TGTGCCAGCAGCTCCTCCCGGGAGCGGCAAGATACGCAGTATTTT. Its protein product is CASSSSRERQDTQYF.

The V gene is TRBV2, the J gene TRBJ2-5, with 7 positions matching TRBD1. The CDR3 runs 13 residues. Germline V gene sequence: CDR1 SNHLY, CDR2 FYNNEI. Losses at the gene ends were 8 bases for V and 5 bases for J; bases not matched to a gene: 8. For the CDR3, the DNA is TGTGCCAGCGAATTCCGACAGGGTGAGACCCAGTACTTC. Translating it yields CASEFRQGETQYF.